This paragraph covers one T cell receptor (beta chain) sequence. Its antigen is unknown. These data belong to a study of T cells in localized non-small cell lung cancer. General study results and limits: Only one tumor region was sequenced, so heterogeneity remains possible. When the top 100 tumor clones were examined, a median approximately 62 of them also appeared in the adjacent lung, which was paired and uninvolved.

Sequencing used immunoSEQ multiplex PCR; TCRdb keeps in-frame clones, though not all of them. The repertoire includes approximately 150,000 clones, around 92% of them detected once, and around 1.7% sits in the top ten. Germline V gives CDR1 LNHDA, CDR2 SQIVND (reference sequence). The CDR3 spans 12 residues. Trimming cost V 7 bases and J 8 bases, with 14 bases left between them. This clonotype was obtained from a female donor aged 60 or older with stage I lung adenocarcinoma. The gene calls are TRBV19 and TRBJ1-2; D is unresolved. The starting material was peripheral blood, obtained before any cancer treatment. The CDR3 protein is CASTTTTWGYTF. CDR3 bases: TGTGCCAGTACCACGACCACCTGGGGCTACACCTTC. Full variable domain (missing parts from reference TRBV19 and TRBJ1-2): DGGITQSPKYLFRKEGQNVTLSCEQNLNHDAMYWYRQDPGQGLRLIYYSQIVNDFQKGDIAEGYSVSREKKESFPLTVTSAQKNPTAFYLCASTTTTWGYTFGSGTRLTVV.